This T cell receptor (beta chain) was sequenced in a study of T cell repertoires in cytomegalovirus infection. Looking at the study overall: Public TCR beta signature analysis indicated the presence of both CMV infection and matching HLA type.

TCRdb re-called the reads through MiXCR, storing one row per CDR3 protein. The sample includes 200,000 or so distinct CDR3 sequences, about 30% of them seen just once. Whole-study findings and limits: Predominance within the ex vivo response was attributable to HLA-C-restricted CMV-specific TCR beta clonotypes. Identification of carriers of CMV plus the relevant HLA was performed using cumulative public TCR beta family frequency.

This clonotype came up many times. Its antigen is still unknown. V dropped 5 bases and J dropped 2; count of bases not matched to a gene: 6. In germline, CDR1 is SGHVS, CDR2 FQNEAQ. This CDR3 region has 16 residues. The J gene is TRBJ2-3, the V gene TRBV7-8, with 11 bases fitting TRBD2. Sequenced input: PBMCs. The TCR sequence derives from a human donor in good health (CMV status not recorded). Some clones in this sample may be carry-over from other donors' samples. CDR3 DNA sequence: TGTGCCAGCAGCCACCTAGCGGGGGGCTCCACAGATACGCAGTATTTT. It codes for CASSHLAGGSTDTQYF.